The 19 T cell receptor beta chains reported below all come from one sample, sequenced in a study of metastatic and nonmetastatic thyroid tumors. No treatment of any kind had been given to any patient before thyroid surgery. From the PCR reads, TCRdb re-called clones with MiXCR. The table lists about 27,000 clones, around a sixth of them singletons. Sequencing was performed on blood. The receptors were gathered from a male donor with papillary thyroid cancer or a benign thyroid nodule (not recorded which). Some clones in this sample may be carry-over from other donors' samples.

This clone occurred many times. The chain employs TRBV20-1 and TRBJ2-7; 7 positions match TRBD2. J lost 0 bases, V lost 1 base, and 6 bases had no gene match. The germline gives CDR1 DFQATT, CDR2 SNEGSKA (reference sequence). The CDR3 spans 15 residues. CDR3 in amino acids: CSARAPSGPSYEQYF. The CDR3 nucleotides are TGCAGTGCTAGAGCACCTAGCGGACCCTCCTACGAGCAGTACTTC.

Ten or more counts support this clone. The rearrangement links TRBV6-1 to TRBJ2-7; 8 bases line up with TRBD2. Losses at the gene ends were 6 bases for V and 0 bases for J; bases not matched to a gene: 10. Germline CDR1 is MNHNS and CDR2 is SASEGT. The CDR3 is made up of 16 amino acids. As DNA, the CDR3 is TGTGCCAGCAGAAACCACGGGGGGGTCTACTCCTACGAGCAGTACTTC. Its translation: CASRNHGGVYSYEQYF.

The V and J genes are TRBV28 and TRBJ1-2; D unclear. Germline lookup yields CDR1 MDHEN and CDR2 SYDVKM. The length of the CDR3 is 15 residues. The ends were cut back, 3 bases at V and 4 bases at J, with 15 bases in the middle. Written as DNA, the CDR3 is TGTGCCAGCAGTTTGGTGAACCCGGGAGTCTATGGCTACACCTTC. Translated: CASSLVNPGVYGYTF.

In its sample, this clone ranks as medium-sized (0.01 to 0.1%). The V gene is TRBV7-2, the J gene TRBJ1-2; weak D call: TRBD1 (6 bases). The CDR3 sequence is 13 residues long. Trimming pared 1 base from V and 7 bases from J, leaving 10 bases between. CDR1 and CDR2 from the germline V gene are SGHTA and FQGNSA. In DNA, the CDR3 is TGTGCCAGCAGCTTAGGGACAGACATTGGCTACACCTTC. It codes for CASSLGTDIGYTF.

The chain joins TRBV20-1 to TRBJ1-5; 9 bases are a match to TRBD1. The CDR3 runs to 14 residues. CDR1 DFQATT and CDR2 SNEGSKA come from the germline V gene (reference sequence). Losses at the gene ends were 6 bases for V and 7 bases for J; bases not matched to a gene: 10. The CDR3: CSATRGTGKQPQHF. The CDR3 nucleotides are TGCAGTGCCACACGCGGGACAGGGAAACAGCCCCAGCATTTT.

The chain combines TRBV7-2 with TRBJ1-6, with D possibly TRBD1 on 5 matching bases. The CDR3 has 13 amino acids. V lost 5 bases and J 14 bases, leaving 16 bases between the germline ends. Germline values: CDR1 SGHTA, CDR2 FQGNSA. The CDR3 DNA sequence: TGTGCCAGCAGCCCAGACGTGCGAGGGGCCCTCCACTTT. This codes for CASSPDVRGALHF.

About this clone: One junction end disagrees with the germline gene, perhaps due to a read error. V is TRBV6-1 and J is TRBJ2-3; D gene ambiguous. The CDR3 is 15 residues long. The V gene's germline CDR1 is MNHNS and CDR2 SASEGT. The CDR3 nucleotides read TGTGCCAGCATTAACCTCCAGGTTAGCACAGATACTCAGTATTTT. It yields the protein CASINLQVSTDTQYF.

In its sample, this clone was seen a few times. A much larger clone lies one base from this, so it may be a read error. The chain joins TRBV14 to TRBJ2-7, with TRBD2 matching 9 bases. The CDR3 contains 13 residues. Germline values: CDR1 SGHDN, CDR2 FVKESK. Here the CDR3 DNA reads TGTGCCAGCACTCGGCTAGCGGGAAACGATCAGTACTTC. Its protein is CASTRLAGNDQYF.

This chain links TRBV20-1 with TRBJ2-7; weak D call: TRBD1 (5 bases). This CDR3 contains 12 residues. V was cut by 1 base and J by 6 bases, with 10 bases left in between. The germline V gene has CDR1 DFQATT and CDR2 SNEGSKA (reference sequence). CDR3 protein: CSARVKGIEQYF. DNA for the CDR3: TGCAGTGCTAGAGTAAAGGGGATCGAGCAGTACTTC.

This clone was seen at least ten times. The germline gene is not matched at one end of the junction; a read error may be the cause. The chain has TRBV20-1 and TRBJ1-1, with TRBD1 matching over 8 bases. The CDR3 spans 11 residues. Germline CDR1 is DFQATT and CDR2 is SNEGSKA (reference sequence). The CDR3 coding sequence is TGCAGTGCTCGAGACAGGGGTGAAGCTTTCTTT. Protein sequence: CSARDRGEAFF.

A few counts support this clone. Sequence at one end of the junction differs from germline and may be a read error. The same CDR3 also results from other DNA sequences found in this sample. The chain links TRBV7-7 to TRBJ2-4; D not resolved. The V gene's germline CDR1 is SSHAT and CDR2 FNYEAQ (reference sequence). The CDR3 is 14 amino acids. DNA for the CDR3: TGTGCTAGCAGCTGTAGACTAGCCAAAAACATTCAGTACTTC. This codes for CASSCRLAKNIQYF.

For this clone: A much larger clone is a single base away; this may be a read error. Different DNA sequences within this sample yield the same CDR3. This chain connects TRBV9 to TRBJ2-7; D might be TRBD2 (5 bases). Germline-derived CDR1 and CDR2 are SGDLS and YYNGEE. Between the trimmed V and J ends, which lost 4 bases and 9 bases, there was a span of 20 bases. The CDR3 has 14 amino acids. The CDR3 sequence is CASSPPEGGFGQYF. CDR3 DNA: TGTGCCAGCAGCCCCCCTGAGGGTGGGTTCGGGCAGTACTTC.

In this sample, this clone turned up a few times. This may stem from a read error, because a much larger clone lies one nucleotide away. This CDR3 is also generated by other DNA sequences in the sample. The chain carries TRBV28 and TRBJ2-1; the D gene is possibly TRBD2 (5 bases). Trimming left V 1 base short and J 13 bases short, with 20 bases between. CDR3 length equals 15 residues. From germline, CDR1 is MDHEN and CDR2 SYDVKM. In nucleotides, the CDR3 is TGTGCCAGCAGTTTATCCCTTCAACTAGAGAATGGTCAGTTCTTC. As protein: CASSLSLQLENGQFF.

This clone is judged medium-sized (0.01 to 0.1%). V gene TRBV20-1 combines with J gene TRBJ1-1, with D possibly being TRBD1 (5 bases). CDR1 is DFQATT and CDR2 is SNEGSKA in the germline V gene (reference sequence). This CDR3 comprises 14 residues. Trimming took off 5 bases at V and 0 bases at J, with 13 bases between the two ends. CDR3 sequence (DNA): TGCAGTGCTGTAAAAGACAGAATGAACACTGAAGCTTTCTTT. It yields the protein CSAVKDRMNTEAFF.

The sample holds a few counts of this clone. This sequence joins TRBV27 and TRBJ2-7, with 8 bases that match TRBD1. The CDR3 spans 14 residues. V gave up 5 bases and J gave up 4 bases; unmatched junction bases: 7. CDR1 and CDR2 (germline): MNHEY, SMNVEV (reference sequence). CDR3 nucleotides: TGTGCCAGCAGTAGCAGGGGGCTGGGATACGAGCAGTACTTC. It encodes CASSSRGLGYEQYF.

This clone was observed many times. The chain couples TRBV27 to TRBJ2-5, with 8 bases fitting TRBD2. CDR1 and CDR2 (germline): MNHEY, SMNVEV (reference sequence). V lost 3 bases, J lost 4 bases, and 1 base stayed unmatched. This CDR3 contains 13 residues. The CDR3 DNA is TGTGCCAGCAGTTTCCGGGGGGGAGAGACCCAGTACTTC. Translating gives CASSFRGGETQYF.

In its sample, this clone was seen many times. The chain recombines TRBV19 with TRBJ1-5; D not certain. V was shortened by 1 base and J by 4 bases, with 8 bases between the two germline ends. The CDR3 covers 14 residues. CDR1 is LNHDA, CDR2 SQIVND, per germline (reference sequence). CDR3 DNA: TGTGCCAGTAGTATAGGGACGGGAAATCAGCCCCAGCATTTT. It encodes CASSIGTGNQPQHF.

This clone showed up just a few times. This chain connects TRBV12-3 or TRBV12-4 to TRBJ2-7; D remains unclear. The length of the CDR3 is 14 residues. Trimming removed 4 bases from V and 1 base from J, with 11 bases in between. The CDR3 sequence: CASSSSLWSYEQYF. CDR3 in DNA: TGTGCCAGCAGTTCCTCCCTGTGGTCCTACGAGCAGTACTTC.

This clone showed up many times. This may be a read error, as it is one base from a much larger clone. At the DNA level, this CDR3 is encoded by other sequences in the same sample as well. The rearrangement links TRBV7-2 to TRBJ1-4; 8 bases align to TRBD1. This CDR3 has 16 residues. Germline V lookup: CDR1 SGHTA, CDR2 FQGNSA. This CDR3 is CASSLALVTGGPKLFF. The CDR3 nucleotides are TGTGCCAGCAGCTTAGCGCTGGTCACAGGGGGGCCCAAACTGTTTTTC.